This T cell receptor (beta chain) was captured in a study of early T cells in non-severe SARS-CoV-2 infection. In this sample, this clonotype turned up many times. The CDR3 is made up of 16 amino acids. Germline V gives CDR1 SGDLS, CDR2 YYNGEE. V lost 4 bases, J lost 8 bases, and 24 bases lay in between. In TCRdb, the 5' RACE reads were re-called with MiXCR into one record per CDR3 protein. The sample comprises some 87,000 distinct CDR3 sequences, roughly 12% of which are singletons, and approximately 2.4% rests with the top ten. The material sequenced was whole blood. V and J are TRBV9 and TRBJ1-2; a weak D match, TRBD1 (5 bases). This receptor was obtained from an adult who was a healthcare worker with PCR-confirmed SARS-CoV-2 infection or an uninfected control (not recorded which). The CDR3 nucleotides read TGTGCCAGCAGCCCTCGCCTAGCGGACACGACCTTGGGCTACACCTTC. Encoded protein: CASSPRLADTTLGYTF.